This T cell receptor (beta chain) appears in the sequencing data of a study of T cell responses to AZD1222 COVID-19 vaccine. The CDR3 contains 14 residues. Germline CDR1 and CDR2: SGHRS and YFSETQ. Trimming stripped 0 bases from V and 5 bases from J, with 12 bases between. Some clones are missing from TCRdb's copy, which holds only in-frame ones; the method was immunoSEQ multiplex PCR. The data hold approximately 70,000 clones, with 80% to 90% observed a single time. The specimen comprised peripheral blood, sampled on day 0 of AZD1222 vaccination. The chain recombines TRBV5-1 with TRBJ2-7; D gene uncertain. The TCR comes from an adult in good health. This CDR3 reads CASSLGTIGDEQYF. The CDR3, as DNA: TGCGCCAGCAGCTTGGGGACCATCGGAGACGAGCAGTACTTC.